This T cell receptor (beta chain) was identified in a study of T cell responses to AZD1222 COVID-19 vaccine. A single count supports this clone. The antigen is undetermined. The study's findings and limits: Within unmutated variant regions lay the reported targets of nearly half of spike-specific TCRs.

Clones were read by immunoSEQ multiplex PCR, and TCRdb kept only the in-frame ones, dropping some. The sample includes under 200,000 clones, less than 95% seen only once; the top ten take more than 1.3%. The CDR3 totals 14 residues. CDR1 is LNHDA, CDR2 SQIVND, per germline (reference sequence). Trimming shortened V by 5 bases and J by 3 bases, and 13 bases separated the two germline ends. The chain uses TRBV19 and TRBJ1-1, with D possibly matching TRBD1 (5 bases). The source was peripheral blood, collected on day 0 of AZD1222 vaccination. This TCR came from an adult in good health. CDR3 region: CASSQGMEDTEAFF. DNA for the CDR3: TGTGCCAGTAGTCAGGGAATGGAAGACACTGAAGCTTTCTTT.